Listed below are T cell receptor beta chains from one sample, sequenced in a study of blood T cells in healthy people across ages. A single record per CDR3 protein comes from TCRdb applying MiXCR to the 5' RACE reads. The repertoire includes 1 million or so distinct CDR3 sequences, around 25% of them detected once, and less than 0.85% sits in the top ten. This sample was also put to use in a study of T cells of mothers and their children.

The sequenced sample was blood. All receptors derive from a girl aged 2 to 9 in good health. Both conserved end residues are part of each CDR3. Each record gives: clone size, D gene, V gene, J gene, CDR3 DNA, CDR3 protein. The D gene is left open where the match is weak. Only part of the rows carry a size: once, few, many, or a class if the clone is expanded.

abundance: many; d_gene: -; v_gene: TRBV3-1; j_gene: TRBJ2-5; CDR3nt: TGTGCCAGCAGCCAAGGGGCCCCGCAGACCCAGTACTTC; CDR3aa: CASSQGAPQTQYF
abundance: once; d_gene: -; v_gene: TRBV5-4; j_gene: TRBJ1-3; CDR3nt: TGTGCCAGCAGCTTGGACGGGGGGCCCCCAAACACCATATATTTT; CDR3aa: CASSLDGGPPNTIYF
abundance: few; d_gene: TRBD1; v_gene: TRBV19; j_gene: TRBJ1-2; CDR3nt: TGTGCCAGTAGTGTAGGGACAGGGACTAACTATGGCTACACCTTC; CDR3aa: CASSVGTGTNYGYTF
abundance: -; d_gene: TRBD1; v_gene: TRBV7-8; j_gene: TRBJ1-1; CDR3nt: TGTGCTACGGACAGGGGGCTTACTGAAGCTTTCTTT; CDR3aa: CATDRGLTEAFF
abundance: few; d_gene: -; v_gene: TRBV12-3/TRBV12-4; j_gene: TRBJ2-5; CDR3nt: TGTGCCAGCAGCAACGGACGGATTCAAGAGACCCAGTACTTC; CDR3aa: CASSNGRIQETQYF
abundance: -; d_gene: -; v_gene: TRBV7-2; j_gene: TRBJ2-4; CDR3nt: TGTGCCAGCAGCTTCCAGGCTCGGGGGCTAGCCAAAAACATTCAGTACTTC; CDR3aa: CASSFQARGLAKNIQYF
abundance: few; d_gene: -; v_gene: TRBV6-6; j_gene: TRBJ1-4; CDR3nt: TGTGCCAGCAGTCGGGGGGTCGAAAAACTGTTTTTT; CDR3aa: CASSRGVEKLFF
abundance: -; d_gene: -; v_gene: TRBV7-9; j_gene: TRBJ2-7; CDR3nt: TGTGCCAGCAGCTCGACGGGGAAAACCTACGAGCAGTACTTC; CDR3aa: CASSSTGKTYEQYF
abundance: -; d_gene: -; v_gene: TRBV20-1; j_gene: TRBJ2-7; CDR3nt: TGCAGTGCTCGGAGAAGGGACAACTACGAGCAGTACTTC; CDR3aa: CSARRRDNYEQYF
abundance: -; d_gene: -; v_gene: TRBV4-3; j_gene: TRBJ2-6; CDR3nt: TGCGCCAGCAGCCAAGATCCTCAGGGGCCTGGGGCCAACGTCCTGACTTTC; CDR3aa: CASSQDPQGPGANVLTF
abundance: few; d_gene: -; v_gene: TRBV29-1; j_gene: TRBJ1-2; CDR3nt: TGCAGCGTGGGGGACCTGGAGTCCCCCTACTATGGCTACACCTTC; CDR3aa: CSVGDLESPYYGYTF
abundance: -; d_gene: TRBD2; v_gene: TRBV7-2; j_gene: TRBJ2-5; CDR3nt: TGTGCCAGCAGCTTAGGACTAGCGGGGGTACAAGAGACCCAGTACTTC; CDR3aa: CASSLGLAGVQETQYF
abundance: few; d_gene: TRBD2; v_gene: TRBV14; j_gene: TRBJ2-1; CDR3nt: TGTGCCAGCAGTCGAAGCGGGATCTACAATGAGCAGTTCTTC; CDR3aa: CASSRSGIYNEQFF
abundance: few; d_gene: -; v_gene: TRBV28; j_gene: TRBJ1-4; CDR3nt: TGTGCCAGCAGTTCACAATCCTTGGGGCATTCTAATGAAAAACTGTTTTTT; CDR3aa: CASSSQSLGHSNEKLFF
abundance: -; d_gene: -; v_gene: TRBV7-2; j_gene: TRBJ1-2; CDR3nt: TGTGCCAGCAGCCCCACCGGGGGGAGGGGCTACACCTTC; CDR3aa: CASSPTGGRGYTF
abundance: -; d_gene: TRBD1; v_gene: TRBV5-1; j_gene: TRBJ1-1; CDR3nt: TGCGCCAGCAGCTCGGATAGGTTGGGACAGGAAGCTTTCTTT; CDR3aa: CASSSDRLGQEAFF
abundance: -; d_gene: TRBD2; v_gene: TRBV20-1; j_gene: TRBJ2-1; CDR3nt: TGCAGTGCGTGGACTAGCGGGAGGGGTGCCCTCTATGAGCAGTTCTTC; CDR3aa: CSAWTSGRGALYEQFF
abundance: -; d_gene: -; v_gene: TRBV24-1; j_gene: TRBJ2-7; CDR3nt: TGTGCCACCAGTGACATCAGGGGCCGGGAGCAGTACTTC; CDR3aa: CATSDIRGREQYF
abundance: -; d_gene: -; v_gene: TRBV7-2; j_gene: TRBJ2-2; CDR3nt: TGTGCCAGCAGCTTATTCGGGTCAGGGGTTCTGACCGGGGAGCTGTTTTTT; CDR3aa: CASSLFGSGVLTGELFF
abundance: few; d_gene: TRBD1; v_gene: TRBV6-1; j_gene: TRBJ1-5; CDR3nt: TGTGCCAGCAGTGTCCAATGGACAGGAAGCAATCAGCCCCAGCATTTT; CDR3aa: CASSVQWTGSNQPQHF
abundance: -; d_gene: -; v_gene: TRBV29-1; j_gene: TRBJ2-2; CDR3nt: TGCAGCGTTGTGGTCCAGAGCACCGGGGAGCTGTTTTTT; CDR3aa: CSVVVQSTGELFF
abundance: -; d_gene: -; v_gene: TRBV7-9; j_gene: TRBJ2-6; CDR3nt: TGTGCCAGCAGCTTATACCTTCCCTCTGGGGCCAACGTCCTGACTTTC; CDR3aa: CASSLYLPSGANVLTF
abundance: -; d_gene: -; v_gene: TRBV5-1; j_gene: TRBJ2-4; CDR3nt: TGCGCCAGCAGCTTGATGGGGGTGGTGGAAAACATTCAGTACTTC; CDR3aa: CASSLMGVVENIQYF
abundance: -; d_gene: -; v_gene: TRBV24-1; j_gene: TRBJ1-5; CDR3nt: TGTGCCACCAGTAAAGGGTTTTCGGAACCCCAGCATTTT; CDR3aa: CATSKGFSEPQHF
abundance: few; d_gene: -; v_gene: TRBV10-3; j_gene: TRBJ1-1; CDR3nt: TGTGCCATCAGTGATATAACGGAATTGAAAGCTTTCTTT; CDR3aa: CAISDITELKAFF
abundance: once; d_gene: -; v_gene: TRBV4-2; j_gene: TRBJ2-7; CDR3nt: TGTGCCAGTAGCCAAGAGCTTAGCGCACACTACGAGCAGTACTTC; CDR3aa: CASSQELSAHYEQYF
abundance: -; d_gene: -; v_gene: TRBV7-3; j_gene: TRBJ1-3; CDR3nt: TGTGCCAGCAGCTTAGGGAATGGAAACACCATATATTTT; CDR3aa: CASSLGNGNTIYF
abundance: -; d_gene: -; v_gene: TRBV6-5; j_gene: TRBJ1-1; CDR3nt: TGTGCCAGCAGACCCGGACGTAACACTGAAGCTTTCTTT; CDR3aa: CASRPGRNTEAFF
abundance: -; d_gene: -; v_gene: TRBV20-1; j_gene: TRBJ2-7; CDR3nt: TGCAGTGCTAAACAGGTCTACGAGCAGTACTTC; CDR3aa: CSAKQVYEQYF
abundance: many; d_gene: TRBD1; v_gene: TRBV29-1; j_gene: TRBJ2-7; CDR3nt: TGCAGCGTTGTGGACAGGGGGTACGAGCAGTACTTC; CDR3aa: CSVVDRGYEQYF
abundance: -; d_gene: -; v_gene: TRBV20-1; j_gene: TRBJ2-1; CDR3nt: TGCAGTGCTCGATCCCTACAGGGTTCCCTGTGGGAGCAGTTCTTC; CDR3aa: CSARSLQGSLWEQFF
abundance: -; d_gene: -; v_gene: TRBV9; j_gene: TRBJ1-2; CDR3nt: TGTGCCAGCAGCGTAGAAGCAGGCCAATACTATGGCTACACCTTC; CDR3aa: CASSVEAGQYYGYTF
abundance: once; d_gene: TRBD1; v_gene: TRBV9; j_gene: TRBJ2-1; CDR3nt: TGTGCCAGCAGCGCGACAGGGCAGAGGAATGAGCAGTTCTTC; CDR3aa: CASSATGQRNEQFF
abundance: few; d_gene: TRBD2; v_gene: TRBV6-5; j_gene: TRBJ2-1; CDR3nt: TGTGCCAGCAGTCCTCTAGCGGGGGGCGAGCAGTTCTTC; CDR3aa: CASSPLAGGEQFF
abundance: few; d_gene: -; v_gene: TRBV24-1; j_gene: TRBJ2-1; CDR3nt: TGTGCCACCAGTCCGCAGGGGAATGAGCAGTTCTTC; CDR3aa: CATSPQGNEQFF
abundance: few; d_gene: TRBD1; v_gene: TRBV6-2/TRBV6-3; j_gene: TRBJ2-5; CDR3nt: TGTGCCAGCAGGACCGACAGGGTTCAAGAGACCCAGTACTTC; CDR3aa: CASRTDRVQETQYF
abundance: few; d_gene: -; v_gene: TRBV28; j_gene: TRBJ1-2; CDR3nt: TGTGCCAGCAGCCCCCGTGGCCGCCTCTACTTGCTCTGGGGCTACACCTTC; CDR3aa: CASSPRGRLYLLWGYTF
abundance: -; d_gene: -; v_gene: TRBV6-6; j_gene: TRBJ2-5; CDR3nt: TGTGCCAGCAGTTACGACAGAAAAGAGACCCAGTACTTC; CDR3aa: CASSYDRKETQYF
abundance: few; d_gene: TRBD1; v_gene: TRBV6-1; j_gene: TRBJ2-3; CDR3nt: TGTGCCAGCAGAGGACAGGGGCCACCCTCCACAGATACGCAGTATTTT; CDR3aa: CASRGQGPPSTDTQYF
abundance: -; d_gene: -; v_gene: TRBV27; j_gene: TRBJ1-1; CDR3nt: TGTGCCAGCAGTGCAGGGGATTACATGAACACTGAAGCTTTCTTT; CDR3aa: CASSAGDYMNTEAFF
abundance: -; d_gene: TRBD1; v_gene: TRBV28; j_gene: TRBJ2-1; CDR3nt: TGTGCCAGCAGCCCCTATCTTACAGGGGCGAGGGAGCAGTTCTTC; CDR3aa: CASSPYLTGAREQFF
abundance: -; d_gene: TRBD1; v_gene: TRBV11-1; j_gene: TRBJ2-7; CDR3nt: TGTGCCAGCAGCCCAGGACAGGGGCACGCATACGAGCAGTACTTC; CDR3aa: CASSPGQGHAYEQYF
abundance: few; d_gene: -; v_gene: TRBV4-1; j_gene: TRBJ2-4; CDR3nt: TGCGCCAGCAGCGCCACGTTGATAGCCAAAAACATTCAGTACTTC; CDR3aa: CASSATLIAKNIQYF
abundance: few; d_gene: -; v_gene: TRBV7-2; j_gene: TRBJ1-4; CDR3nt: TGTGCCAGCAGCCTCCGCAGCAGGGCTGAAAAACTGCTTTTT; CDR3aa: CASSLRSRAEKLLF
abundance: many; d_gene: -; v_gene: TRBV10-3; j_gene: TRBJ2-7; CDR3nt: TGTGCCATCAGTGAGTCGGACAGCTCCTACGAGCAGTACTTC; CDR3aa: CAISESDSSYEQYF
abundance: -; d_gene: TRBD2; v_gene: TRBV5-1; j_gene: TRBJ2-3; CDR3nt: TGCGCCAGCAGCTCCGTTAGCGGGAGAGATACGCAGTATTTT; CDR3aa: CASSSVSGRDTQYF
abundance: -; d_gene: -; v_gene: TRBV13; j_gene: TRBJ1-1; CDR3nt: TGTGCCAGCAGCTTAGGATTGCCTAACACTGAAGCTTTCTTT; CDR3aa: CASSLGLPNTEAFF
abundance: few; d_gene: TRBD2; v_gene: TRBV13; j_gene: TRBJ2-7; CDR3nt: TGTGCCAGCAGCCCCTCCGGGACTAGCGGGCTCTCCTACGAGCAGTACTTC; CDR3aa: CASSPSGTSGLSYEQYF
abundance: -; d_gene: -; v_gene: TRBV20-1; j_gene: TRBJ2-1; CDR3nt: TGCAGTGCTAGCGGCTTCACCTTACTAAACGATGAGCAGTTCTTC; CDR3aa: CSASGFTLLNDEQFF
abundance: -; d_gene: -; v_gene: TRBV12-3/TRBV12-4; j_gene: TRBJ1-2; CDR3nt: TGTGCCAGCAGTTTCTCAGTAAAAGCTTCCTATGGCTACACCTTC; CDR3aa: CASSFSVKASYGYTF
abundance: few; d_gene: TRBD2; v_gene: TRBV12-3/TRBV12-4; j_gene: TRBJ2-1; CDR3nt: TGTGCCAGCAGTTTTAGGCTAGCGGGAGGAAACGAGCAGTTCTTC; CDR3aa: CASSFRLAGGNEQFF
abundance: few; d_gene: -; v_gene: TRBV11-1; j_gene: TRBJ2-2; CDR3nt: TGTGCCAGCAGACCAGGGTACACCGGGGAGCTGTTTTTT; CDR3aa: CASRPGYTGELFF
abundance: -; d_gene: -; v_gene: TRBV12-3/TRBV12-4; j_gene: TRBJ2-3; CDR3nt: TGTGCCAGCAGTTTCGCCTCCGGTAGCCGGACTAGCACAGATACGCAGTATTTT; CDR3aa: CASSFASGSRTSTDTQYF
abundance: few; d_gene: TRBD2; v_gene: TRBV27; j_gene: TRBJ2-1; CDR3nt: TGTGCCAGCAGTCCTACGAGGGCGGGAGGACTCTACAATGAGCAGTTCTTC; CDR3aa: CASSPTRAGGLYNEQFF